This T cell receptor beta chain was documented in a study of blood T cell repertoires in COVID-19 (dated by TCRdb to 2019 to 2021). About the investigation overall: Samples from collaborators originated in the United States, Italy and Spain and spanned both the acute and convalescent phases of COVID-19. The material from the prospective study consisted of cDNA or gDNA derived from T cells, B-cell-depleted T cells, or PBMCs. Deeply sampled blood TCRbeta repertoires from subjects exposed to, actively infected with, or recovered from COVID-19 were included in the dataset. The repertoires were made available in a free public database intended to serve as a resource for research on the immune response to SARS-CoV-2. Samples came from the ongoing ImmuneRACE study (first 160 participants) plus 1,254 subjects from 6 global collaborators. Nearly every sample came with metadata listing a de-identified subject ID, COVID-19 status, age in years and sex. Where available, HLA class I and class II types were taken from metadata supplied by the sample provider and were not determined by assay-based typing. Paper-wide results and their limitations: The quantity of clinical and demographic metadata differed by source and by participant and was supplied without curation.

The immunoSEQ Assay, a bias-controlled multiplex PCR, was used to amplify TCRbeta CDR3 regions from genomic DNA. The study's own analysis went as follows. Nucleated cell counts per sample were estimated from amplification of reference gene primers within the assay. To quantify the absolute abundance of each unique TCRbeta CDR3 rearrangement, sequence reads were collapsed and filtered. For each sample, productive Simpson clonality was calculated as the square root of Simpson's diversity index over productive rearrangements. TCRdb carries this immuneACCESS record with in-frame sequences only. Its versions omit some clonotypes, under half of them owing to an unresolved V gene in the studies checked, with the rest unexplained. V and J calls and clone size follow that table, whereas D and trimming were derived from the DNA. The sample data list a few hundred thousand clones, and approximately 88% of these were observed just once. The ten largest clones represent approximately 1.8% of the sample.

In Seattle, one collaborating source enrolled patients while the infection was active and tracked those patients longitudinally over the course of disease. Each collaborating institution followed its own protocols to collect whole blood in K2EDTA tubes. For TCRbeta analysis, collaborators shipped samples as frozen whole blood, isolated PBMCs, or DNA extracted from either of those sample types. Trimming at the junction amounts to 4 bases on V and 0 bases on J, and the germline ends lie 7 bases apart. The CDR3 measures 14 amino acids from cysteine to phenylalanine. CDR3 DNA only is kept here, 42 bases in frame from base 1. CDR1 is given as SGHRS and CDR2 as YFSETQ, both from the germline V gene. Points on this clone: The clone's antigen remains unknown. No base quality values were provided; no much bigger clone lies one nucleotide off. Other DNA sequences in the same sample also yield this CDR3.

The sequence was collected from a woman between 25 and 40 years old with COVID-19, enrolled during active disease. The sample was peripheral blood. The chain was built from TRBV5-1 and TRBJ1-4; there is no confident call for the D gene. The CDR3 reads as follows: CASSPGTTNEKLFF. The base sequence is TGCGCCAGCAGCCCCGGTACAACTAATGAAAAACTGTTTTTT.